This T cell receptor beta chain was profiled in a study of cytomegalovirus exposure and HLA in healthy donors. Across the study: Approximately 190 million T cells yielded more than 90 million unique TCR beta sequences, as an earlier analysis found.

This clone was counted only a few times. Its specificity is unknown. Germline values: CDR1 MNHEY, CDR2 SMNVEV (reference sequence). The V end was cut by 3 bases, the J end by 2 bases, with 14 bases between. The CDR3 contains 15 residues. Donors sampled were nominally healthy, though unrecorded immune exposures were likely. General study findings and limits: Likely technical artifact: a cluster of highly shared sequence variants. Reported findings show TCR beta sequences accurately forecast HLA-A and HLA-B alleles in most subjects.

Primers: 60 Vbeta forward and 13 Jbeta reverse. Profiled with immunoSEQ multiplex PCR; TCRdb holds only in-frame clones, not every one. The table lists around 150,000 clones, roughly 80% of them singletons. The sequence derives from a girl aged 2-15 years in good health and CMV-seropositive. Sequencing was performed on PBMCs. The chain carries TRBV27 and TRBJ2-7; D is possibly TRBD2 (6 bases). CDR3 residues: CASSFAPSGPYEQYF. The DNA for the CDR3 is TGTGCCAGCAGTTTTGCCCCAAGCGGGCCCTACGAGCAGTACTTC.